These T cell receptor beta chains were read from a single sample in a study of pediatric ulcerative colitis. This table comes from immunoSEQ multiplex PCR, and its TCRdb copy is limited to in-frame clones, with some not included. Counted here are around 64,000 clones, 77% occurring once; the ten biggest clones make up 5.2%. Sequencing used blood. The receptors were sampled from a boy between 10 and 17 years old with moderate ulcerative colitis. The CDR3 runs from the conserved cysteine through the conserved F or W. A D gene is named only where the DNA matches it firmly. Some rows mark clone size as missing; the rest say once, few, many or name a class of expanded clone.

d_gene	v_gene	abundance	len	j_gene	CDR3nt	CDR3aa
TRBD2	TRBV11-2	.	17	TRBJ2-5	TGTGCCAGCAGCCTGAGGACTAGCGGGACCAGTCAAGAGACCCAGTACTTC	CASSLRTSGTSQETQYF
TRBD1	TRBV5-1	.	14	TRBJ1-2	TGCGCCAGCAGCTGGGGACAGGCAAACTATGGCTACACCTTC	CASSWGQANYGYTF
TRBD2	TRBV5-1	.	15	TRBJ2-3	TGCGCCAGCAGTATTGGGACTAGCGGAACAGATACGCAGTATTTT	CASSIGTSGTDTQYF
TRBD1	TRBV5-6	.	13	TRBJ2-7	TGTGCCAGCAGCTGGGACAGAGCCTACGAGCAGTACTTC	CASSWDRAYEQYF
.	TRBV19	.	14	TRBJ2-5	TGTGCCAGTAGTATCCCCGGGGACGAAGAGACCCAGTACTTC	CASSIPGDEETQYF
TRBD1	TRBV19	.	15	TRBJ1-2	TGTGCCAGGATCCCTTGGGGCGGGACAGGGCCTGGCTACACCTTC	CARIPWGGTGPGYTF
.	TRBV6-5	once	11	TRBJ2-1	TGTGCCAGCAGCTATCAAGGAAAGCAGTTCTTC	CASSYQGKQFF
TRBD2	TRBV9	.	18	TRBJ2-3	TGTGCCAGCAGCCCCTCCGGCTCGGGGGGGCGCTCCACAGATACGCAGTATTTT	CASSPSGSGGRSTDTQYF
.	TRBV14	.	14	TRBJ2-7	TGTGCCAGCAGCCAAGATCGGACAAACAGGCAGGAGTACTTC	CASSQDRTNRQEYF
.	TRBV12-5	.	15	TRBJ2-2	TGTGCTAGTGGTTTGGTGCGACAGAACTCCGGGGAGCTGTTTTTT	CASGLVRQNSGELFF
.	TRBV6-1	.	15	TRBJ2-5	TGTGCCAGCAGGGCACCTTTAAACCTCCAAGAGACCCAGTACTTC	CASRAPLNLQETQYF
.	TRBV5-6	.	11	TRBJ1-2	TGTGCCAGCAGCCTCTCCGATGGCTACACCTTC	CASSLSDGYTF
.	TRBV5-1	.	13	TRBJ2-6	TGCGCCAGCAGCTTCCGGGACGGGAACGTCCTGACTTTC	CASSFRDGNVLTF
TRBD1	TRBV5-1	.	14	TRBJ1-1	TGCGCCAGCAGCCCGGACAGGAAGAACACTGAAGCTTTCTTT	CASSPDRKNTEAFF
TRBD2	TRBV19	.	15	TRBJ2-1	TGTGCCAGTAGCCACGTAGCGGGAGGGCACAATGAGCAGTTCTTC	CASSHVAGGHNEQFF
TRBD1	TRBV5-1	once	17	TRBJ1-4	TGCGCCAGCAGCTTGGGGCAGGGGGCCTCCAATAATGAAAAACTGTTTTTT	CASSLGQGASNNEKLFF
.	TRBV5-5	.	19	TRBJ2-7	TGTGCCAGCACTTTAACCACTACCGCCGGGACCATAAACTCCCGAGAGCAGTACTTC	CASTLTTTAGTINSREQYF
.	TRBV7-8	.	14	TRBJ2-5	TGTGCCAGCAGCTTCCGGGACTCACAAGAGACCCAGTACTTC	CASSFRDSQETQYF
.	TRBV11-1	.	14	TRBJ2-1	TGTGCCAGCACCCCTTTGGAGGGTCAGAATGAGCAGTTCTTC	CASTPLEGQNEQFF
TRBD1	TRBV7-9	few	16	TRBJ2-1	TGTGCCAGCACCACTTACAGGGGATCTACCTACAATGAGCAGTTCTTC	CASTTYRGSTYNEQFF
TRBD1	TRBV5-1	.	16	TRBJ2-7	TGCGCCAGCAGCGTTTATACAGGGGGCGAAGTCAACGAGCAGTACTTC	CASSVYTGGEVNEQYF
TRBD2	TRBV18	.	19	TRBJ2-2	TGTGCCAGCTCACCACCGGACTTTGAGGGAGGGTTGTACACCGGGGAGCTGTTTTTT	CASSPPDFEGGLYTGELFF
TRBD2	TRBV11-1	.	16	TRBJ2-7	TGTGCCAGCAGCTCACGCTCTAGCGGGAGTTCTTACGAGCAGTACTTC	CASSSRSSGSSYEQYF
.	TRBV10-3	.	15	TRBJ2-7	TGTGCCATCAGTGAGACAGGACTCGCCTCCTACGAGCAGTACTTC	CAISETGLASYEQYF
TRBD1	TRBV11-2	few	14	TRBJ2-7	TGTGCCAGCAGCCGGGACAGTAAACGATACGAGCAGTACTTC	CASSRDSKRYEQYF
TRBD2	TRBV29-1	.	13	TRBJ2-7	TGCAGCGTTGATTCTGGGACTAGGGACGAGCAGTACTTC	CSVDSGTRDEQYF
.	TRBV7-6	.	13	TRBJ2-1	TGTGCCAGCAGCCCCCCAGGGTACAATGAGCAGTTCTTC	CASSPPGYNEQFF
TRBD1	TRBV6-5	.	15	TRBJ1-5	TGTGCCAGCTCGGAACAGGGGAGAGGCAATCAGCCCCAGCATTTT	CASSEQGRGNQPQHF
TRBD1	TRBV7-9	few	16	TRBJ2-2	TGTGCCAGCAGCCGCGCGACAGGGATTAACACCGGGGAGCTGTTTTTT	CASSRATGINTGELFF
.	TRBV4-1	.	19	TRBJ2-1	TGCGCCAGCAGCCAAGATTTGGGACGGCTCAGGGAGTCCTACAATGAGCAGTTCTTC	CASSQDLGRLRESYNEQFF
.	TRBV9	few	15	TRBJ1-6	TGTGCCAGCAGCGTAGCGGACGGTGGGAATTCACCCCTCCACTTT	CASSVADGGNSPLHF
.	TRBV19	few	16	TRBJ1-1	TGTGCCAGTAGTATAAGGGACACCTCCCAGCGGGCTGAAGCTTTCTTT	CASSIRDTSQRAEAFF
.	TRBV2	.	14	TRBJ1-1	TGTGCCAGCAGTGAGAACTCAGCAGGAACTGAAGCTTTCTTT	CASSENSAGTEAFF
.	TRBV9	.	17	TRBJ2-2	TGTGCCAGCCGGAGTCTCAGCTCGGGATTGGACACCGGGGAGCTGTTTTTT	CASRSLSSGLDTGELFF
.	TRBV18	.	14	TRBJ1-1	TGTGCCAGCTCACCACCAAATCGAGCAGGGGAAGCTTTCTTT	CASSPPNRAGEAFF
.	TRBV10-2	.	16	TRBJ1-1	TGCGCCAGCAACCAGGGACGGGGCCTGGGGAACACTGAAGCTTTCTTT	CASNQGRGLGNTEAFF
TRBD1	TRBV19	.	13	TRBJ2-3	TGTGCCACCCGCCGGACAGGGGTAGATACGCAGTATTTT	CATRRTGVDTQYF
.	TRBV7-3	.	15	TRBJ1-3	TGTGCCAGCAGCTTAACGGCTCTGGTGGGTTCCACCATATATTTT	CASSLTALVGSTIYF
TRBD2	TRBV6-1	.	15	TRBJ2-5	TGTGCCAGCAGGCTAGCGGGGGGACAACAAGAGACCCAGTACTTC	CASRLAGGQQETQYF
.	TRBV6-1	.	13	TRBJ1-2	TGTGCCTCGGACCGGGGATATCCATATGGCTACACCTTC	CASDRGYPYGYTF
.	TRBV27	.	14	TRBJ2-4	TGTGCCAGCAGTTTAGCAGGGGCCAAAAACATTCAGTACTTC	CASSLAGAKNIQYF
.	TRBV7-2	.	12	TRBJ1-2	TGTGCCAGCAGCTTACGGGACTATGGCTACACCTTC	CASSLRDYGYTF